The 3 T cell receptor beta chains given below trace back to one sample, sequenced in a study of T cell responses to AZD1222 COVID-19 vaccine. Here immunoSEQ multiplex PCR was the method, and the copy in TCRdb shows in-frame clones only, minus some. The sample records about 150,000 clones, about 80% being singletons. Source: peripheral blood, taken on day 0 of AZD1222 vaccination. These TCRs come from an adult in good health.

This chain connects TRBV7-9 to TRBJ1-1; D is perhaps TRBD1 (5 bases). This CDR3 comprises 16 residues. From germline, CDR1 is SEHNR and CDR2 FQNEAQ (reference sequence). V was trimmed by 3 bases and J by 0 bases, leaving 14 bases between them. CDR3 loop: CASSFGRGFVNTEAFF. As DNA, the CDR3 is TGTGCCAGCAGCTTTGGGAGGGGATTTGTGAACACTGAAGCTTTCTTT.

The J gene is TRBJ1-1, the V gene TRBV18, with D maybe TRBD1 (5 bases). Germline CDR1 is KGHSH and CDR2 is LQKENI. The CDR3 spans 15 residues. The V gene lost 3 bases and the J gene lost 1 base, with 12 bases spanning the gap. The CDR3 DNA is TGTGCCAGCTCACCCGCAGGGTCGGGGAACACTGAAGCTTTCTTT. This sequence encodes CASSPAGSGNTEAFF.

V is TRBV18 and J is TRBJ2-1; D may be TRBD1 (7 bases). The ends were cut back, 3 bases at V and 1 base at J, with 19 bases in the middle. Germline V CDR1 and CDR2: KGHSH, LQKENI. The CDR3 extends over 18 amino acids. CDR3 amino acids: CASSPLHGQGGSYNEQFF. For the CDR3, the DNA is TGTGCCAGCTCACCGCTTCATGGGCAGGGGGGTTCCTACAATGAGCAGTTCTTC.